A single sample is the source of the 3 T cell receptor beta chains below, sequenced in a study of cytomegalovirus exposure and HLA in healthy donors. The PCR contained 60 Vbeta and 13 Jbeta primers. Only in-frame clones appear in the TCRdb table, and some are missing; sequencing was by immunoSEQ multiplex PCR. The table has about 200,000 clones, about 80% seen once. Sequenced sample: PBMCs. All receptors come from a woman younger than 45 in good health and CMV-seronegative.

The J gene is TRBJ2-2, the V gene TRBV5-1; D ambiguous. V was trimmed by 3 bases and J by 5 bases, leaving 11 bases between them. Germline values: CDR1 SGHRS, CDR2 YFSETQ. The CDR3 runs to 14 residues. The CDR3 spells CASSSSLFTGELFF. The CDR3 DNA reads as TGCGCCAGCAGCTCCAGTCTCTTTACCGGGGAGCTGTTTTTT. The full variable domain, its missing parts supplied by reference TRBV5-1 and TRBJ2-2, is KAGVTQTPRYLIKTRGQQVTLSCSPISGHRSVSWYQQTPGQGLQFLFEYFSETQRNKGNFPGRFSGRQFSNSRSEMNVSTLELGDSALYLCASSSSLFTGELFFGEGSRLTVL.

This rearrangement joins TRBV7-6 to TRBJ1-2; 8 bases map to TRBD1. Germline V gene sequence: CDR1 SGHVS, CDR2 FNYEAQ. The CDR3 consists of 15 residues. The ends lost 1 base at V and 4 bases at J; junction bases unmatched: 5. The CDR3 spells CASSLEVTGGYGYTF. The DNA for the CDR3 is TGTGCCAGCAGCTTAGAAGTCACAGGGGGCTATGGCTACACCTTC.

V and J are TRBV5-1 and TRBJ2-3; 9 nucleotides match TRBD2. Germline lookup yields CDR1 SGHRS and CDR2 YFSETQ. The CDR3 spans 13 residues. Trimming cost V 6 bases and J 3 bases; bases outside gene matches: 2. The CDR3 sequence: CASTLAGTDTQYF. The CDR3 nucleotides are TGCGCCAGCACCCTAGCGGGGACAGATACGCAGTATTTT.